These 2 T cell receptor beta chains share one sample of origin, sequenced in a study of blood T cell repertoires in COVID-19 (dated by TCRdb to 2018 to 2020). The protocol used for the library was the immunoSEQ multiplex PCR assay. TCRdb took this table from immuneACCESS and kept in-frame rearrangements with V and J called. Such tables lack part of the clones; where checked against another copy, unresolved V genes explain under half of the gap, and the rest is unexplained. This sample lists around 10,000 clones; roughly 90% were detected once. The top ten constitute roughly a tenth of the sample. Sequenced material: peripheral blood. The receptors originated from a human donor in a cohort sampled during active COVID-19.

The chain combines TRBV7-2 with TRBJ2-5, with 10 bases that match TRBD2. Germline values: CDR1 SGHTA, CDR2 FQGNSA. The V segment lost 7 bases and the J segment 4 bases; nucleotides outside the gene matches: 15. The CDR3 is made up of 17 amino acids. CDR3 sequence (DNA): TGTGCCAGCACCTCCGTAAATCTAGCGGGGGTTCGAGAGACCCAGTACTTC. This gives the protein CASTSVNLAGVRETQYF.

J is TRBJ1-2 and V is TRBV5-1; 8 bases fit TRBD1. The length of the CDR3 is 16 residues. Germline V gives CDR1 SGHRS, CDR2 YFSETQ. V lost 0 bases, J lost 4 bases, and 8 bases stayed unmatched. The CDR3 spells CASSLVQGAGGYGYTF. The CDR3 bases are TGCGCCAGCAGCTTGGTTCAGGGGGCTGGTGGCTATGGCTACACCTTC. Combining the CDR3 with reference TRBV5-1 and TRBJ1-2 gives the whole variable domain KAGVTQTPRYLIKTRGQQVTLSCSPISGHRSVSWYQQTPGQGLQFLFEYFSETQRNKGNFPGRFSGRQFSNSRSEMNVSTLELGDSALYLCASSLVQGAGGYGYTFGSGTRLTVV.